The 18 T cell receptor beta chains presented below share a single source sample, sequenced in a study of molecular identifiers for immune sequencing clone quantification. TCRdb reanalysed the PCR reads using MiXCR and keeps one entry per CDR3 protein. The repertoire consists of approximately 550,000 distinct CDR3 sequences, with 20% to 25% occurring once and the leading ten covering about 0.84%. Specimen: naive CD8+ T cells from blood, with Jurkat cell RNA spiked in. Indicated subset: FACS-sorted CD8+CD4-CCR7+CD45RA+ naive T cells. These receptor sequences come from a human donor in good health. Some libraries in this study had Jurkat cell RNA spiked in.

Notes on this clonotype: A much larger clone lies a single base off, so this may be a read error. This rearrangement joins TRBV5-1 to TRBJ2-3; possibly TRBD1 for D (5 bases). The J call may be in error: the DNA end matches TRBJ1-5 better. Germline V CDR1 and CDR2: SGHRS, YFSETQ. The CDR3 consists of 17 residues. This chain's CDR3 is CASSLSGLAGDTDTQHF. In nucleotides, the CDR3 is TGCGCCAGCAGCTTGTCGGGACTAGCGGGAGACACAGATACGCAGCATTTT.

V gene TRBV2 combines with J gene TRBJ2-1, with 7 positions matching TRBD1. V was pared by 3 bases and J by 4 bases, with 3 bases of the junction left unmatched. Germline CDR1 is SNHLY and CDR2 is FYNNEI. There are 14 residues in the CDR3. The CDR3 reads CASSESRGYNEQFF. For the CDR3, the DNA is TGTGCCAGCAGTGAGAGCAGGGGGTACAATGAGCAGTTCTTC.

This clonotype was seen many times. The V call is TRBV5-1, the J call TRBJ1-1, with TRBD1 as a possible D gene (6 bases). CDR3 length equals 12 residues. Per germline, CDR1 SGHRS and CDR2 YFSETQ. V was shortened by 0 bases and J by 6 bases, with 6 bases between the two germline ends. The CDR3 reads CASSLEGAEAFF. In DNA, the CDR3 is TGCGCCAGCAGCTTGGAGGGGGCTGAAGCTTTCTTT.

The table lists this clonotype with a few counts. The chain joins TRBV5-6 to TRBJ1-6, with 7 bases identical to TRBD1. Germline assignment: CDR1 SGHDT and CDR2 YYEEEE. V trimming: 0 bases; J trimming: 0 bases; junction bases outside the gene matches: 3. This CDR3 contains 17 residues. This CDR3 is CASSLGRGSSYNSPLHF. As DNA, the CDR3 is TGTGCCAGCAGCTTGGGCAGGGGGAGCTCCTATAATTCACCCCTCCACTTT.

The chain carries TRBV20-1 and TRBJ2-1; 9 bases map to TRBD1. Germline lookup yields CDR1 DFQATT and CDR2 SNEGSKA (reference sequence). CDR3 length: 11 amino acids. Trimming cost V 5 bases and J 11 bases; bases outside gene matches: 4. The CDR3 DNA sequence: TGCAGTGCTGGAGGGACAGGGAAGCAGTTCTTC. Translated: CSAGGTGKQFF.

The sample holds a few counts of this clonotype. V usage is TRBV11-2 and J usage is TRBJ1-1; D call uncertain. V lost 5 bases and J 3 bases, leaving 10 bases between the germline ends. In germline, CDR1 is SGHAT, CDR2 FQNNGV. CDR3 length: 13 amino acids. The CDR3 DNA reads TGTGCCAGCAGCCTTCGGAGGTACACTGAAGCTTTCTTT. This gives the protein CASSLRRYTEAFF.

This clonotype was counted a few times. The rearrangement uses TRBV29-1 and TRBJ2-1; D uncertain. This CDR3 spans 14 amino acids. Germline values: CDR1 SQVTM, CDR2 ANQGSEA. Trimming removed 3 bases from V and 7 bases from J, with 16 bases in between. The CDR3, as DNA: TGCAGCGTTGAGCATACGGACGTAAGAAATGAGCAGTTCTTC. It specifies CSVEHTDVRNEQFF.

This clonotype was counted ten times or more. This chain uses TRBV27 with TRBJ2-7; D possibly corresponds to TRBD1 (5 bases). Per the germline V gene, CDR1 is MNHEY and CDR2 is SMNVEV (reference sequence). Trimming took off 0 bases at V and 3 bases at J, with 9 bases between the two ends. The CDR3 runs to 14 residues. The DNA for the CDR3 is TGTGCCAGCAGTTTATCGGGCAGGGTCTACGAGCAGTACTTC. It specifies CASSLSGRVYEQYF.

V is TRBV6-5 and J is TRBJ1-1; a possible D gene is TRBD1 (6 bases). The CDR3 runs to 14 residues. Trimming pared 6 bases from V and 0 bases from J, leaving 11 bases between. Per germline, CDR1 MNHEY and CDR2 SVGAGI. CDR3 in DNA: TGTGCCAGCAGGTCAGGGGTTATGAACACTGAAGCTTTCTTT. Its translation: CASRSGVMNTEAFF.

V and J are TRBV30 and TRBJ1-3; D not resolved. The CDR3 sequence is 14 residues long. V was trimmed by 6 bases and J by 3 bases, leaving 15 bases between them. Germline V gene data show CDR1 as GTSNPN and CDR2 as SVGIG (reference sequence). The CDR3 coding sequence is TGTGCCTGCCACTCCGGTAGACTTGGAAACACCATATATTTT. This sequence encodes CACHSGRLGNTIYF.

This chain links TRBV4-1 with TRBJ2-7; D perhaps matches TRBD1 (6 bases). In germline, CDR1 is MGHRA, CDR2 YSYEKL. The CDR3 has 15 amino acids. With 4 bases removed from V and 0 bases from J, the gap between germline ends came to 13 bases. This CDR3 is CASSPRDTSSYEQYF. Written as DNA, the CDR3 is TGCGCCAGCAGCCCCCGGGACACGAGCTCCTACGAGCAGTACTTC.

The table lists this clonotype with many counts. One end of the junction fails to match germline, which may point to a read error. The J gene is TRBJ1-1, the V gene TRBV7-9; D call uncertain. Germline V gene sequence: CDR1 SEHNR, CDR2 FQNEAQ (reference sequence). This CDR3 is 13 amino acids long. CDR3 protein: CASRLGSNTEAFF. Written as DNA, the CDR3 is TGTGCCAGCAGATTAGGCTCGAACACTGAAGCTTTCTTT. The whole variable domain, filled in from reference TRBV7-9 and TRBJ1-1, reads DTGVSQNPRHKITKRGQNVTFRCDPISEHNRLYWYRQTLGQGPEFLTYFQNEAQLEKSRLLSDRFSAERPKGSFSTLEIQRTEQGDSAMYLCASRLGSNTEAFFGQGTRLTVV.

Regarding this clonotype: One end of the junction fails to match germline, which may point to a read error. The chain uses TRBV2 and TRBJ2-7; the match to TRBD1 covers 11 bases. Germline loops: CDR1 SNHLY, CDR2 FYNNEI. There are 12 residues in the CDR3. CDR3 protein: CASKWTGGERYF. The CDR3 nucleotides are TGTGCCAGCAAATGGACAGGGGGCGAGCGGTACTTC.

Concerning this clonotype: A single base separates this from a much larger clone, so it may be a read error. The genes are TRBV21-1 and TRBJ2-7; the table's D call of TRBD2 was not tested on the DNA. TRBV21-1 is a documented pseudogene. The CDR3 has 15 residues. The CDR3 DNA reads as TGTGCCAGCAGCAAAGTTAGCGTGCTCTCCTGCGAGCAGTACTTC. Translated, it gives CASSKVSVLSCEQYF.

This clonotype was found a few times. The chain couples TRBV7-2 to TRBJ2-5, with 8 bases fitting TRBD2. The germline V gene has CDR1 SGHTA and CDR2 FQGNSA. Trimming removed 5 bases from V and 5 bases from J; junction bases left unmatched: 10. The CDR3 consists of 15 residues. The CDR3 spells CASSTPTRGGETQYF. The CDR3, as DNA: TGTGCCAGCAGCACCCCGACACGGGGGGGGGAGACCCAGTACTTC.

This clonotype showed up just a few times. This chain connects TRBV9 to TRBJ2-2, with TRBD1 matching 7 bases. V shed 1 base, J shed 5 bases, and the junction held 14 bases outside the gene matches. CDR3 length: 18 residues. Germline V gives CDR1 SGDLS, CDR2 YYNGEE. The chain's CDR3 is CASSVRLGDSETTGELFF. The CDR3 nucleotides read TGTGCCAGCAGCGTAAGGCTTGGGGACAGCGAGACGACCGGGGAGCTGTTTTTT.

This clonotype was detected many times. The chain uses TRBV20-1 and TRBJ2-3; possibly TRBD2 for D (6 bases). Germline CDR1 DFQATT, CDR2 SNEGSKA (reference sequence). V was shortened by 1 base and J by 1 base, with 18 bases between the two germline ends. The CDR3 has 17 residues. CDR3 sequence reads: CSARVHLALGRTDTQYF. In DNA, the CDR3 is TGCAGTGCTAGAGTACATCTAGCGCTAGGGCGCACAGATACGCAGTATTTT.

This clonotype was counted ten times or more. V is TRBV12-3 or TRBV12-4 and J is TRBJ2-4, with D possibly being TRBD1 (6 bases). The CDR3 is made up of 14 amino acids. V shed 6 bases and J shed 8 bases, with 17 bases lying between them. The CDR3 region has the DNA TGTGCCAGCAGCGAAACCGGGACATTCGACATTCAGTACTTC. Its protein product is CASSETGTFDIQYF.